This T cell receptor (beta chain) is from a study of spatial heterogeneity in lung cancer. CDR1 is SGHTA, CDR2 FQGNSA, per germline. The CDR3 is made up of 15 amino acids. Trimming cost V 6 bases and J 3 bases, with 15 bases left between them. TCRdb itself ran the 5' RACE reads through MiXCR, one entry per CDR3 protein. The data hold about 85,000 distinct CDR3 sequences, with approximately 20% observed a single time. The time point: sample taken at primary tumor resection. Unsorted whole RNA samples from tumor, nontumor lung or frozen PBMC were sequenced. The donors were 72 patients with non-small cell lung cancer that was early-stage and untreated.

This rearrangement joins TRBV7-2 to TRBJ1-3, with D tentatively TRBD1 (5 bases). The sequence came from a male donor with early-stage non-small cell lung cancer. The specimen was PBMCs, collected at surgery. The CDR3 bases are TGTGCCAGCAGTTCCGTAACGGGGGATGGAAACACCATATATTTT. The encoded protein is CASSSVTGDGNTIYF. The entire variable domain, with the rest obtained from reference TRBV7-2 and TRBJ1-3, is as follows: GAGVSQSPSNKVTEKGKDVELRCDPISGHTALYWYRQSLGQGLEFLIYFQGNSAPDKSGLPSDRFSAERTGGSVSTLTIQRTQQEDSAVYLCASSSVTGDGNTIYFGEGSWLTVV.